The 3 T cell receptor beta chains given below trace back to one sample, sequenced in a study of beta chain features in type 1 diabetes. Study-wide points: Researchers report that Type 1 diabetes patients had moderately but significantly shorter TCRB CDR3s across all four CD4+ subsets.

TCRB transcripts that were expressed got sequenced, as all of the isolated RNA had been reverse transcribed. TCRdb keeps only in-frame clones here, not all; method: immunoSEQ multiplex PCR. The profile shows some 290,000 clones, more than 13% of them singletons. Their cognate antigens are unknown. The sample taken for sequencing was naive CD4+ T cells from blood. The receptors derive from a man aged 25-40 years with type 1 diabetes.

V and J are TRBV7-9 and TRBJ2-7; 10 bases are a match to TRBD2. The germline CDR1 and CDR2 sequences are SEHNR and FQNEAQ (reference sequence). J lost 0 bases, V lost 3 bases, and 2 bases had no gene match. CDR3 length equals 15 residues. The DNA of the CDR3 is TGTGCCAGCAGCTTTAGCGGGAGGAGCTCCTACGAGCAGTACTTC. Amino acids: CASSFSGRSSYEQYF.

V usage is TRBV28 and J usage is TRBJ2-7; no clear D. Germline CDR1 is MDHEN and CDR2 is SYDVKM. Deletions cut 5 bases from V and 3 bases from J, with 8 bases between. The CDR3 covers 12 residues. The CDR3 DNA sequence: TGTGCCAGCAGTATAACTTTCTACGAGCAGTACTTC. It specifies CASSITFYEQYF.

This clone was detected a few times. V is TRBV9 and J is TRBJ2-7; 12 nucleotides line up with TRBD1. J gave up 6 bases and V 3 bases, and 10 bases lay outside the gene matches. Germline CDR1 is SGDLS and CDR2 is YYNGEE. The CDR3 is 16 amino acids. The CDR3 DNA is TGTGCCAGCAGCGCTGGTCCGGGACAGGGGGCGACCGAGCAGTACTTC. Translating it yields CASSAGPGQGATEQYF.